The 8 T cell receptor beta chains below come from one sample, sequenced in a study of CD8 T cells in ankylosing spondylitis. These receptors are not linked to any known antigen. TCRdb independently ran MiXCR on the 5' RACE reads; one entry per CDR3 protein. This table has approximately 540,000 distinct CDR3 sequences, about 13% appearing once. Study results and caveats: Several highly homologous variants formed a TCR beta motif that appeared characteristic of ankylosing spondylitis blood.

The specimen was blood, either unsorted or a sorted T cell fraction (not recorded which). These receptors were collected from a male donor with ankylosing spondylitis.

The CDR3 loop reads CSVRRDRGEQFF. The CDR3 bases are TGCAGCGTTCGGCGGGATAGGGGGGAGCAGTTCTTC. This chain links TRBV29-1 with TRBJ2-1; D tentatively fits TRBD1 or TRBD2 (6 bases each). The CDR3 consists of 12 residues. Germline-derived CDR1 and CDR2 are SQVTM and ANQGSEA. The V end lost 5 bases, the J end lost 10 bases, and 15 bases lay between the germline ends.

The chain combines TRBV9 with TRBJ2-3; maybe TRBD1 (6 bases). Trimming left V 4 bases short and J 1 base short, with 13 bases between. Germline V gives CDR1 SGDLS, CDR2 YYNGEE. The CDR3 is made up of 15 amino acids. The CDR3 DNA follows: TGTGCCAGCAGCCTCCGGGACATAGGCACAGATACGCAGTATTTT. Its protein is CASSLRDIGTDTQYF.

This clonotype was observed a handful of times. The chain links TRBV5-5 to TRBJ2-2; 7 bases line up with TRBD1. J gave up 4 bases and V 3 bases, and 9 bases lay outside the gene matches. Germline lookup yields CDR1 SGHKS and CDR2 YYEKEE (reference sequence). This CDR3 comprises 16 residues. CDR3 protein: CASSSWTGPSTGELFF. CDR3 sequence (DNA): TGTGCCAGCAGCTCCTGGACAGGTCCGAGCACCGGGGAGCTGTTTTTT. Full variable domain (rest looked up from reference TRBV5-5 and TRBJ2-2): DAGVTQSPTHLIKTRGQQVTLRCSPISGHKSVSWYQQVLGQGPQFIFQYYEKEERGRGNFPDRFSARQFPNYSSELNVNALLLGDSALYLCASSSWTGPSTGELFFGEGSRLTVL.

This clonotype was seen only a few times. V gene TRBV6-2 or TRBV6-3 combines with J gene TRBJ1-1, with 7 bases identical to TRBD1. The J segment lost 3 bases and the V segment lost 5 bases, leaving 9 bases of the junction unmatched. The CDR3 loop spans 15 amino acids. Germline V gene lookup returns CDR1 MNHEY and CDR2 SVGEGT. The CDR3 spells CASSATGRGHTEAFF. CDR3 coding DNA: TGTGCCAGCAGTGCCACAGGGAGGGGGCACACTGAAGCTTTCTTT.

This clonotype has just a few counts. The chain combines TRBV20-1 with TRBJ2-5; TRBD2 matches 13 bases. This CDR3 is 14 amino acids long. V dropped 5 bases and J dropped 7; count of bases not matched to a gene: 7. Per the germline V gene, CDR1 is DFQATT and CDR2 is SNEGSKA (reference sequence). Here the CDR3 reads CSAYGLAGVGTQYF. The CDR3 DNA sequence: TGCAGTGCTTATGGACTAGCGGGGGTTGGGACCCAGTACTTC.

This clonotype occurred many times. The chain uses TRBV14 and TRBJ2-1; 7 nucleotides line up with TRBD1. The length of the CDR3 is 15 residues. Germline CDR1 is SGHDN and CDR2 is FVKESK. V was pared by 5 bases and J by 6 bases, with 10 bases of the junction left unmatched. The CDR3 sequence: CASSYRQGPGNEQFF. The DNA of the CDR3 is TGTGCCAGCAGCTATAGACAGGGTCCCGGCAATGAGCAGTTCTTC.

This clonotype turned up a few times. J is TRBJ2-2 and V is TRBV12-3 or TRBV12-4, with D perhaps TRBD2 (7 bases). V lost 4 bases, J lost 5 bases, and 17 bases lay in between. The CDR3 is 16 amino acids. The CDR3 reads CASSSLEGGGTGELFF. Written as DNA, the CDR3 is TGTGCCAGCAGTTCGTTAGAGGGAGGGGGGACCGGGGAGCTGTTTTTT.

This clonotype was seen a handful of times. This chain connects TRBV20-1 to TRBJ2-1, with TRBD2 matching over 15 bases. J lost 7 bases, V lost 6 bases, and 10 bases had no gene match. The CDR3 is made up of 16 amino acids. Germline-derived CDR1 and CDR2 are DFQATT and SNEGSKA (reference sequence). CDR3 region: CSAPGGLAGGANEQFF. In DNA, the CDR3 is TGCAGTGCCCCCGGGGGACTAGCGGGAGGAGCGAATGAGCAGTTCTTC.